The T cell receptor beta chain described here comes from a study of T cell responses to AZD1222 COVID-19 vaccine. This CDR3 has 15 residues. Trimming left V 3 bases short and J 1 base short, with 11 bases between. Germline V CDR1 and CDR2: SNHLY, FYNNEI. Of note for this clone: The antigen is undetermined.

Some second doses came at about 4 weeks and others at about 12 weeks; these were pooled. General study points: The number of AZD1222 recipients seropositive at baseline was only five or six.

Data came from immunoSEQ multiplex PCR; TCRdb stores just in-frame clones and leaves some out. This table has roughly 46,000 clones, 88% appearing once. The material was peripheral blood, obtained 28 days after the second AZD1222 dose. The chain links TRBV2 to TRBJ2-3; unclear D gene. This TCR was sampled from an adult who received the AZD1222 COVID-19 vaccine. CDR3 amino acids: CASSDAVGGTDTQYF. In DNA, the CDR3 is TGTGCCAGCAGTGACGCTGTCGGCGGCACAGATACGCAGTATTTT.